The clone carrying this T cell receptor (beta chain) was observed at least ten times. What it recognizes is unknown. These data are taken from a study of T cells in Graves' hyperthyroidism and ophthalmopathy. An approximately 9.4 ml volume of fresh peripheral blood provided the PBMCs. Study-wide results and caveats: Blood held most thyroid clonotypes expanded above 0.001 frequency.

Using RNA transcripts as the source, TCR beta CDR3 regions were amplified. HTBI primers were employed in a first-round RT-PCR of the TCR CDR3. MiXCR, run by TCRdb on the multiplex PCR reads, gives a single entry per CDR3 protein. Of hundreds of thousands of distinct CDR3 sequences listed, approximately 16% are singletons. The length of the CDR3 is 14 residues. Trimming at V came to 7 bases and at J to 0 bases, leaving 6 bases not matched to a gene. Germline CDR1 and CDR2: MNHEY and SVGEGT. V usage is TRBV6-2 or TRBV6-3 and J usage is TRBJ2-7, with 7 bases identical to TRBD2. The specimen sequenced was blood. The origin of this receptor is a woman in her forties with Graves' ophthalmopathy. CDR3 sequence (DNA): TGTGCCAGCAACCGGGGAGGGGCCTCCTACGAGCAGTACTTC. Translating it yields CASNRGGASYEQYF.